This TCR beta chain was documented in a study of blood T cell repertoires in COVID-19. Overall study context: The United States, Italy and Spain supplied acute and convalescent COVID-19 samples. The cDNA or gDNA used as material had been derived from T cells, B-cell-depleted T cells, or PBMCs.

Per the study methods: Cell counts per sample came from amplifying reference gene primers. Method: immunoSEQ multiplex PCR; TCRdb's copy keeps in-frame clones and lacks some. The V and J calls and clone size come from that table; D and trimming were worked out from the DNA. The table includes 110,000 to 150,000 clones, 75% to 90% detected once. The germline V gene encodes CDR1 SEHNR and CDR2 FQNEAQ (reference sequence). Unmatched junction bases numbered 3, after V lost 6 bases and J lost 0 bases. The CDR3 is 14 amino acids. The receptor comes from a woman older than 75 with acute or convalescent COVID-19. The V call is TRBV7-9, the J call TRBJ1-1, with 8 bases aligning to TRBD1. Sequencing input: peripheral blood. CDR3 residues: CASSGQGMNTEAFF. The CDR3 coding sequence is TGTGCCAGCAGTGGACAGGGAATGAACACTGAAGCTTTCTTT.